This T cell receptor beta chain derives from a study of cytomegalovirus exposure and HLA in healthy donors (TCRdb year 2017). Study-level background: An earlier analysis of fewer than 750 of the donors reported under 300 Gb of sequence data and 95 million to 120 million unique TCR beta sequences obtained from about 200 million T cells. The study was designed to test whether signatures of past pathogen exposure could be identified by cataloging public T cell receptors. Along with the approximately 650-subject first cohort, a separate validation cohort of about 110 different subjects was used. All discovery cohort repertoires had been generated using a single sequencing platform. Donor age, sex, ethnicity and CMV serostatus were collected together with the repertoire data. The study profiled the T cell repertoires of about 720 subjects by immunosequencing and related them to cytomegalovirus serostatus. Genome-wide SNP genotypes for about three fifths of the 666 donors were used in a later genetic analysis, which treated that subset as a discovery cohort. Roughly 5 DR-DQ haplotypes were handled as single units for association and clustering because linkage in the cohort was strong. Across 398 genotyped donors of the cohort, an average of approximately 200,000 unique TCR beta nucleotide sequences per donor were sequenced, and roughly a sixth of those sequences were non-productive. Both class I and class II loci were covered by HLA typing, at four-digit resolution. Of the roughly 400 genotyped donors, about 80% fell in the genetic ancestry cluster associated with self-reported Caucasian donors. Roughly 310 gigabases of sequencing data and approximately 85 million unique TCR sequences were included in an early release covering over 600 HLA-typed donors. Rather than using new phenotypic data, the later analysis identified candidate immune exposures from TCR beta sequences and from how often those sequences occurred across donors. In an earlier analysis of a few hundred of the donors, high-throughput TCR beta sequencing was used to judge whether each TCR beta V gene segment behaved as functional or pseudogenic. To predict cytomegalovirus infection status, the study brought together high-throughput TCR immunosequencing, statistical association of individual TCRs with disease status, and machine learning. In a later analysis, previously published TCR beta repertoires from 666 donors were re-analyzed and high-resolution HLA genotyping was added so that TCR occurrence patterns could be studied. The number of typed donors differed by locus: roughly 629-640 for A, B, C, DRB1 and DQB1; some 540 for DQA1; approximately 600 for DPA1; and roughly 470 for DPB1. The investigation overall reported the following: Correlated functional status among segregating V segments might reflect linkage disequilibrium, but an unknown experimental factor could not be ruled out. Most TCR sequences were seen in very few donors, while some public TCRs were found in many individuals. Most CMV-associated TCR beta chains appeared to be HLA-restricted in a later analysis, and the HLA associations seemed to be driven largely by CMV exposure. In a later analysis, TCR association rates were found to vary across HLA loci, with the most associated TCRs seen for DRB1 alleles and the fewest for HLA-C alleles. Because HLA typing was missing for some donors at each locus, association tests included only the typed subset. In a later analysis, HLA-associated TCR beta chains showed more clonal expansion and lower generation probabilities than non-associated chains that were equally common. Immune exposure information for the cohort was limited to CMV serostatus. Broadly in line with IMGT annotations, most TCR beta V segments showed up in productive rearrangements about 87% or about 30% of the time in an earlier analysis of approximately 640 of the donors. Strong co-occurrence of HLA alleles, especially DR and DQ, made assigning TCR associations to individual alleles difficult. It was suggested by the authors that the approach could potentially be generalized to other disease states and immunological phenotypes. Specific HLA alleles were associated with over 15,000 TCR beta sequences at a false discovery rate of 0.05 in a later analysis. A later genetic analysis associated a missense DCLRE1C variant with V-gene and J-gene trimming of TCR beta chains, and an independent cohort replicated the association. According to a later analysis, parvovirus B19, influenza, CMV and Epstein-Barr virus appeared linked to several top co-occurrence clusters. In vitro tests confirmed that three of the cytomegalovirus-associated TCR beta chains recognize cytomegalovirus antigens. In both the original and validation cohorts, the classifier was reported to diagnose cytomegalovirus status with high specificity and sensitivity. Compared with the 666-donor mean, donors in an Asian-associated ancestry cluster had fewer N-insertions in productive TCRs, according to a later genetic analysis. A further reported finding was that TCR beta sequences accurately predicted the HLA-A and HLA-B alleles for most subjects in the first cohort. Because counts were too low, roughly 18 rarely observed V segments, including chromosome 9 orphons, were left out of the earlier analysis of a few hundred of the donors. A cluster of highly shared sequence variants was judged likely to represent a technical artifact of the sequencing pipeline. A total of about 180 TCR beta chains were listed by the study as associated with cytomegalovirus. In this cohort, only TCR beta chains were sequenced, and detectable features were limited by the absence of alpha or paired-chain data. The presence/absence analyses assumed that sequencing depth was roughly uniform across donors, and that assumption may not be true. The 87-base-pair reads could not distinguish some IMGT-functional V segments, including TRBV6-2 and TRBV6-3, so those segments were excluded.

Comment on this clone: Its specific antigen is unknown. Within one base of it there is no much larger clone, and no base qualities were kept.

The cohort comprised approximately 700 healthy bone marrow donors. At the time of sampling, all cohort members were nominally healthy, though unrecorded immune exposures were likely present. The donor was CMV seropositive and belonged to the group of 250 to 350 seropositive cohort members. A peripheral blood sample was provided by each donor, and peripheral blood mononuclear cells were used for TCR beta sequencing. Genomic DNA extraction from the blood cell samples was performed with the Qiagen DNeasy Blood Extraction Kit. The CDR3 numbers 15 residues from cysteine through phenylalanine. Only the CDR3 DNA stays, 45 bases, in frame from base 1. CDR1 ENHRY and CDR2 SYGVKD are derived from the germline V gene. Trimming takes 4 bases off V and 1 base off J; junction bases not matched to a gene: 3. The library was obtained by the immunoSEQ multiplex PCR assay. For the multiplex PCR, a mixture combining 60 forward primers for TCR Vbeta segments and 13 reverse primers for TCR Jbeta segments was used. A multiplex PCR assay on genomic DNA amplified the CDR3 region of rearranged TCR beta genes. On the Illumina HiSeq System, the amplified TCR beta libraries were sequenced as 87-base-pair reads. As for the original processing: A later analysis tallied some 79 million unique TCR beta chains across the 600 to 700 repertoires, and approximately 12 million of those chains were shared by two or more donors. Raw reads were error-corrected and collapsed into unique sequences with a nearest-neighbor algorithm that merged closely related sequences to remove PCR and sequencing errors. CDR3 sequences were aligned to IMGT reference sequences to assign V, D and J gene segments. For a sequence to be retained, at least a six-nucleotide match to both a V gene segment and a J gene segment was required. Rearrangements were called productive when the CDR3 lacked stop codons and stayed in frame with V and J; all others were non-productive. Following IMGT convention, CDR3 was defined as the stretch from the second conserved V-encoded cysteine up to the conserved J-encoded phenylalanine. The earlier analysis of 450 to 750 of the donors excluded any sequence lacking an unambiguous match to a single V gene segment. In an earlier analysis of several hundred of the donors, V segments were called functional above 56.7% productive rearrangements and were called segregating when the between-donor standard deviation exceeded 5%. A statistical classification framework was built to diagnose cytomegalovirus status from the catalog of TCR beta chain sequences. V and J gene assignment, in a later analysis, came from comparing TCR nucleotide sequences with IMGT/GENE-DB human TR gene sequences. A later analysis assigned CDR3 sequences and most-parsimonious VDJ recombination scenarios with the TCRdist pipeline. A later analysis defined each TCR beta chain by its CDR3 amino acid sequence plus V-gene family, and excluded reads lacking a unique V-gene family. To address suspected cross-contamination and a sequencing artifact, a later analysis removed several hundred highly shared, low-generation-probability nucleotide sequences. For each public chain, a later analysis derived a clonal expansion index from normalized ranks of inferred template counts within each repertoire. A later analysis computed generation probabilities with a VDJ recombination model fitted to out-of-frame rearrangements, and checked the results against IGoR. A later analysis scored TCR-TCR, TCR-HLA and TCR-CMV co-occurrence with hypergeometric tests, applying a repertoire-size bias correction to TCR pairs. To estimate false discovery rates, a later analysis permuted the HLA or CMV assignments 20 times. A later analysis grouped co-occurring TCRs with DBSCAN, adding TCRdist sequence similarity when clustering within HLA-allele-positive subsets. Repertoires with fewer than 30,000 or more than 120,000 public chains, plus five repertoires with anomalous nucleotide sharing, were excluded from co-occurrence clustering. Entries here come from immuneACCESS through TCRdb and include only in-frame sequences with V and J called. Some clones fail to appear in such tables; in the studies checked, an unresolved V gene covers under half of the shortfall, and the cause of the remainder is unknown. The V and J calls and clone size were taken over from that table, and D and trimming were inferred from the DNA. In all, the sample holds about 160,000 clones, and roughly 80% of those were seen once. Roughly 10% of the sample goes to the ten largest clones.

Sequenced sample: PBMCs. The rearranged chain carries TRBV10-3 and TRBJ1-1; 10 central nucleotides agree with TRBD1. The receptor was derived from a man aged 45-65 years in good health and CMV-seropositive. The DNA reads TGTGCCATCAGTGGAGGGACAGGGGCGAACACTGAAGCTTTCTTT. The encoded protein is CAISGGTGANTEAFF.